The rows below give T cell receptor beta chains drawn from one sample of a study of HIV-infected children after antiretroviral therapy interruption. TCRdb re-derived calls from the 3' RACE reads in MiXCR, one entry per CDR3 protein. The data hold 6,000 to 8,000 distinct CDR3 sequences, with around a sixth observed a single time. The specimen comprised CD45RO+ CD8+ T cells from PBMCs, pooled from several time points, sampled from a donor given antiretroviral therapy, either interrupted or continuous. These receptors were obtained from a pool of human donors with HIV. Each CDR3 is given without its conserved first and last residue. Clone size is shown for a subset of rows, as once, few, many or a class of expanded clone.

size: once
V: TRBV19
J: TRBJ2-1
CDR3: ASSGDRRRSSYNEQF

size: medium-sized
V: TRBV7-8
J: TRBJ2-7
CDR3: ASSRNPKITDSYYEQY

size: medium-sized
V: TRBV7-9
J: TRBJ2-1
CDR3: ASSLGLVNEQF

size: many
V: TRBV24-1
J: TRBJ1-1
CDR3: ATSDLVRDTEAF

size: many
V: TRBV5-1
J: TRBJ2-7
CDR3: ASTVASGVYEQY

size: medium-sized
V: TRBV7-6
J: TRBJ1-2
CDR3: ASSQGQGLVIRGYT

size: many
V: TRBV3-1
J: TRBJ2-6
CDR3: ASSQDRGFPLCVLT

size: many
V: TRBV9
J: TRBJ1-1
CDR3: ASSDRGRGTEAF

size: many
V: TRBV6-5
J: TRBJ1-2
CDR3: ASSLLGPIYGYT

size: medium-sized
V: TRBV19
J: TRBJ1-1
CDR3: ASCVNTEAF

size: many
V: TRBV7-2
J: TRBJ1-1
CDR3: ASSYDRNTEAF

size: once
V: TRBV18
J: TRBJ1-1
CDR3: ASSPKGNTEAF

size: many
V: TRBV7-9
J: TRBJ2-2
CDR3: ASSQDGGSFGELF

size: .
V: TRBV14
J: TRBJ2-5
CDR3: SSSHRRETQY

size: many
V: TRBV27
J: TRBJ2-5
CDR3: ASIDWVGETQY

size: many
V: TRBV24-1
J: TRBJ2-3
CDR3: ATGDSGPHYGDTQY

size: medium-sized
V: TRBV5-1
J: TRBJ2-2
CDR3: ASSLGFATLAKNTGELF

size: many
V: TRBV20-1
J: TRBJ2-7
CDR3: SATTSPAYEQY

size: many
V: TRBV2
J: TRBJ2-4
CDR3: ASTAKDIQY

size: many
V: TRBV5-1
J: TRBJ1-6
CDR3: ASSLVRSTGGSPLH

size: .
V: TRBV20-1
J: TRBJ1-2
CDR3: SARSFGGYT

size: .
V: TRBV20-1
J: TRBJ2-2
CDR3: SVWMGTGELF

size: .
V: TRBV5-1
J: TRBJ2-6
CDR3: ASGETRTPLSGANVLT

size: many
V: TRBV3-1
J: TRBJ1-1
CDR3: ASSQESIEAF

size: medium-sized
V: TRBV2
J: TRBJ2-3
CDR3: ASSEMGLAVADTQY

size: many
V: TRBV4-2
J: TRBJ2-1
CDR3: ASSQVVSGTSGGLEQF

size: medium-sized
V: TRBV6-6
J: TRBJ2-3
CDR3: ASSTGRSDTQY